The 17 T cell receptor beta chains given below trace back to one sample, sequenced in a study of blood T cell repertoires in COVID-19. Repertoires were generated with immunoSEQ multiplex PCR, while TCRdb's copy carries only in-frame clones and drops some. This sample has under 170,000 clones, with roughly 85% found just once. The sample was peripheral blood. The origin of the receptors is an older man with acute or convalescent COVID-19.

The chain recombines TRBV19 with TRBJ2-1; 14 bases fit TRBD2. The germline V gene encodes CDR1 LNHDA and CDR2 SQIVND (reference sequence). The length of the CDR3 is 16 residues. The junction had 4 bases not matched to a gene; V was cut back by 5 bases and J by 4 bases. DNA for the CDR3: TGTGCCAGTAGTCGCCGACTAGCGGGAGGGTACAATGAGCAGTTCTTC. Translated: CASSRRLAGGYNEQFF.

CDR3 loop: CASTPSMGGGYTF. The CDR3 nucleotides are TGTGCCAGCACTCCGTCCATGGGGGGGGGCTACACCTTC. The gene calls are TRBV27 and TRBJ1-2; the D gene is possibly TRBD1 (5 bases). Germline values: CDR1 MNHEY, CDR2 SMNVEV (reference sequence). The CDR3 is made up of 13 amino acids. The ends were cut back, 7 bases at V and 8 bases at J, with 17 bases in the middle.

The DNA for the CDR3 is TGTGCCAGCAGTGCTGGGACTAGCGGGCTTAGCACAGATACGCAGTATTTT. It encodes CASSAGTSGLSTDTQYF. V and J are TRBV6-1 and TRBJ2-3, with 12 bases aligning to TRBD2. The germline V gene has CDR1 MNHNS and CDR2 SASEGT. V shed 4 bases and J 0 bases; nucleotides not matched to a gene: 5. This CDR3 is built from 17 residues.

V and J are TRBV6-5 and TRBJ2-3, with 11 positions matching TRBD1. Germline V gives CDR1 MNHEY, CDR2 SVGAGI. The CDR3 runs 15 residues. Trimming removed 7 bases from V and 10 bases from J; junction bases left unmatched: 13. The CDR3 coding sequence is TGTGCCAGCAAGGGGACAGGGGGTGGCTGGGCGCCGCAGTATTTT. The encoded protein is CASKGTGGGWAPQYF.

This chain joins TRBV19 and TRBJ2-1; D is perhaps TRBD2 (5 bases). The germline CDR1 and CDR2 sequences are LNHDA and SQIVND (reference sequence). V lost 1 base to trimming and J lost 5 bases, with 12 bases between them. The CDR3 is made up of 15 amino acids. The CDR3: CASSIGRGKHNEQFF. Written as DNA, the CDR3 is TGTGCCAGTAGTATAGGGAGAGGGAAACACAATGAGCAGTTCTTC.

This clone was picked up one time. CDR3 sequence: CASTSPGLLYEQYF. The CDR3 DNA sequence: TGTGCCAGCACCTCTCCGGGACTGCTATACGAGCAGTACTTC. The chain couples TRBV7-2 to TRBJ2-7, with a weak D call TRBD2 (6 bases). From germline, CDR1 is SGHTA and CDR2 FQGNSA. This CDR3 has 14 amino acids. V lost 7 bases, J lost 4 bases, and 17 bases lay in between.

The chain carries TRBV5-6 and TRBJ2-5; 10 positions agree with TRBD1. V lost 3 bases to trimming and J lost 4 bases; unmatched junction nucleotides: 9. CDR3 length: 16 amino acids. Germline V gene data show CDR1 as SGHDT and CDR2 as YYEEEE. The CDR3 region is CASSSRDRGWAETQYF. The CDR3 nucleotides read TGTGCCAGCAGCTCCCGGGACAGGGGATGGGCAGAGACCCAGTACTTC.

This clone was seen a handful of times. CDR3 loop: CATAHDYEQFF. Written as DNA, the CDR3 is TGTGCCACCGCCCACGACTATGAGCAGTTCTTC. The chain links TRBV10-3 to TRBJ2-1; unclear D gene. The V gene lost 10 bases and the J gene lost 8 bases, with 12 bases spanning the gap. CDR1 and CDR2 (germline): ENHRY, SYGVKD. This CDR3 has 11 residues.

The genes are TRBV28 and TRBJ1-1; 7 bases are a match to TRBD1. From germline, CDR1 is MDHEN and CDR2 SYDVKM. The CDR3 is 14 residues long. V was clipped by 6 bases and J by 0 bases; unmatched bases: 4. The CDR3 DNA sequence: TGTGCCAGCAGACCGGGACAGCTGAACACTGAAGCTTTCTTT. Amino acid sequence: CASRPGQLNTEAFF. Looking up the rest from reference TRBV28 and TRBJ1-1 gives the full variable domain: DVKVTQSSRYLVKRTGEKVFLECVQDMDHENMFWYRQDPGLGLRLIYFSYDVKMKEKGDIPEGYSVSREKKERFSLILESASTNQTSMYLCASRPGQLNTEAFFGQGTRLTVV.

The chain uses TRBV6-6 and TRBJ2-7; 7 nucleotides line up with TRBD1. CDR1 is MNHNY, CDR2 SVGAGI, per germline (reference sequence). Unmatched junction bases numbered 10, after V lost 5 bases and J lost 3 bases. The CDR3 spans 15 residues. The CDR3 DNA sequence: TGTGCCAGCAGTAGCAGACAGGGCACACACTACGAGCAGTACTTC. This sequence encodes CASSSRQGTHYEQYF.

As regards this clone: Within the sample, other DNA sequences also encode this same CDR3. The chain recombines TRBV28 with TRBJ1-6, with 10 bases identical to TRBD1. There are 15 residues in the CDR3. Unmatched junction bases numbered 4, after V lost 5 bases and J lost 6 bases. Germline V gene data show CDR1 as MDHEN and CDR2 as SYDVKM. The CDR3 bases are TGTGCCAGCAGTCGACAGGGGGCGTCTAATTCACCCCTCCACTTT. Its protein product is CASSRQGASNSPLHF. Looking up the rest from reference TRBV28 and TRBJ1-6 gives the full variable domain: DVKVTQSSRYLVKRTGEKVFLECVQDMDHENMFWYRQDPGLGLRLIYFSYDVKMKEKGDIPEGYSVSREKKERFSLILESASTNQTSMYLCASSRQGASNSPLHFGNGTRLTVT.

The V and J genes are TRBV5-1 and TRBJ2-1, with D maybe TRBD2 (7 bases). In germline, CDR1 is SGHRS, CDR2 YFSETQ. This CDR3 has 16 residues. Deletions cut 1 base from V and 9 bases from J, with 20 bases between. The CDR3 loop is CASSLSGGGALAEQFF. The CDR3 coding sequence is TGCGCCAGCAGCTTGTCTGGCGGGGGCGCGTTAGCTGAGCAGTTCTTC.

This chain's CDR3 is CASSMRRGTGPYEQYF. DNA of the CDR3: TGTGCCAGTAGTATGAGGCGAGGGACAGGGCCGTACGAGCAGTACTTC. The rearrangement uses TRBV19 and TRBJ2-7, with TRBD1 matching 9 bases. The germline CDR1 and CDR2 sequences are LNHDA and SQIVND (reference sequence). V gave up 3 bases and J gave up 4 bases; unmatched junction bases: 10. CDR3 length: 16 residues. Supplemented by reference TRBV19 and TRBJ2-7, the full variable domain reads DGGITQSPKYLFRKEGQNVTLSCEQNLNHDAMYWYRQDPGQGLRLIYYSQIVNDFQKGDIAEGYSVSREKKESFPLTVTSAQKNPTAFYLCASSMRRGTGPYEQYFGPGTRLTVT.

V is TRBV11-1 and J is TRBJ2-7; 13 bases are shared with TRBD2. CDR3 length: 16 amino acids. The germline gives CDR1 SGHAT, CDR2 FQDESV (reference sequence). Trimming cost V 0 bases and J 3 bases; bases outside gene matches: 2. The CDR3 DNA is TGTGCCAGCAGCTTAGCGCGGACTAGCGGGAGCTACGAGCAGTACTTC. It encodes CASSLARTSGSYEQYF.

This sequence joins TRBV3-1 (or the pseudogene TRBV3-2) and TRBJ2-7; 11 positions agree with TRBD2. CDR1 is LGHDT, CDR2 YNNKEL, per germline (reference sequence). This CDR3 comprises 17 residues. V shed 1 base and J 2 bases; nucleotides not matched to a gene: 7. Written as DNA, the CDR3 is TGTGCCAGCAGCCAAGGAATAGCGGGAGGGTTGACCTACGAGCAGTACTTC. It translates to CASSQGIAGGLTYEQYF.

The chain links TRBV6-6 to TRBJ1-6, with D unclear. V gave up 6 bases and J gave up 8 bases, with 5 bases separating them. CDR1 is MNHNY and CDR2 is SVGAGI in the germline V gene (reference sequence). This CDR3 region has 11 residues. Here the CDR3 reads CASSPDSPLHF. The CDR3 coding sequence is TGTGCCAGCAGCCCCGATTCACCCCTCCACTTT.

The V gene is TRBV19, the J gene TRBJ2-7; the D gene is possibly TRBD1 (7 bases). This CDR3 is 17 amino acids long. The germline V and J ends were trimmed by 3 bases and 2 bases, with 20 bases remaining between them. Germline CDR1 and CDR2: LNHDA and SQIVND (reference sequence). CDR3 coding DNA: TGTGCCAGTAGTATGTCCCCGGTAACCAGGGGGGCCTACGAGCAGTACTTC. Amino acids: CASSMSPVTRGAYEQYF.